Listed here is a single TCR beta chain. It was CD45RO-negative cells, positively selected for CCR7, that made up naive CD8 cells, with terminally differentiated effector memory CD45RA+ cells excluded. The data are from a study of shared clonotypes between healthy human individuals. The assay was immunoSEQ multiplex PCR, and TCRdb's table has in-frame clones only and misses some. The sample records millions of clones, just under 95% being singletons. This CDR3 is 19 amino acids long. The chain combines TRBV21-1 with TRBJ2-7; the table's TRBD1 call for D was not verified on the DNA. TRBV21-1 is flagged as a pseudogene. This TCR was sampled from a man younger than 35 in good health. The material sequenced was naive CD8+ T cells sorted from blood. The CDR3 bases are TGTGCCAGCAGCAACCGGCCGGGACAGGGGGAGATAGGCACCTACGAGCAGTACTTC. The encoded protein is CASSNRPGQGEIGTYEQYF.